These 15 T cell receptor beta chains were sequenced from one sample in a study of blood T cell repertoires in COVID-19. Data came from immunoSEQ multiplex PCR; TCRdb stores just in-frame clones and leaves some out. The sample includes 84,000 or so clones, roughly 78% of them seen just once. The material sequenced was peripheral blood. Receptor source: an elderly woman with acute or convalescent COVID-19.

V and J are TRBV4-2 and TRBJ1-2; D gene uncertain. Trimming took 1 base from V and 1 from J, leaving 7 bases between them. The CDR3 totals 14 residues. Per the germline V gene, CDR1 is LGHNA and CDR2 is YNFKEQ. This CDR3 reads CASSQGRVNYGYTF. In nucleotides, the CDR3 is TGTGCCAGCAGCCAAGGAAGAGTTAACTATGGCTACACCTTC.

The V and J genes are TRBV12-3 or TRBV12-4 and TRBJ1-2; D ambiguous. The V and J ends lost 7 bases and 1 base respectively, with 4 bases between them. The CDR3 runs 11 residues. The CDR3 bases are TGTGCCAGCACCTTTAACTATGGCTACACCTTC. Amino acids: CASTFNYGYTF.

The V call is TRBV6-5, the J call TRBJ2-7, with 12 bases lining up with TRBD2. CDR3 length equals 15 residues. Losses at the gene ends were 6 bases for V and 0 bases for J; bases not matched to a gene: 3. Germline-derived CDR1 and CDR2 are MNHEY and SVGAGI. The chain's CDR3 is CASRLGLAGSYEQYF. The CDR3 DNA is TGTGCCAGCAGACTGGGACTAGCGGGCTCCTACGAGCAGTACTTC.

This chain joins TRBV7-9 and TRBJ2-7; D ambiguous. The CDR3 sequence is 15 residues long. Trimming left V 5 bases short and J 1 base short, with 15 bases between. Germline V lookup: CDR1 SEHNR, CDR2 FQNEAQ (reference sequence). The CDR3 protein is CASSPPSLESYEQYF. The CDR3 coding sequence is TGTGCCAGCAGCCCACCCTCACTTGAATCCTACGAGCAGTACTTC.

In its sample, this clone was seen a few times. This chain connects TRBV6-5 to TRBJ1-1, with 10 bases lining up with TRBD1. With V trimmed by 5 bases and J by 1 base, 4 bases remained unmatched. This CDR3 region has 15 residues. Germline V gene data show CDR1 as MNHEY and CDR2 as SVGAGI. The CDR3: CASSQRDRGNTEAFF. The CDR3, as DNA: TGTGCCAGCAGTCAACGGGACAGGGGGAACACTGAAGCTTTCTTT.

The chain recombines TRBV28 with TRBJ1-4, with a possible D match to TRBD1 (5 bases). Germline CDR1 reads MDHEN; CDR2 reads SYDVKM. The length of the CDR3 is 15 residues. V dropped 1 base and J dropped 3 bases, with 9 bases sitting between them. CDR3 DNA: TGTGCCAGCAGTTTATCGGGGGGGGCTAATGAAAAACTGTTTTTT. Its protein is CASSLSGGANEKLFF.

The V and J genes are TRBV6-5 and TRBJ2-7; the match to TRBD1 covers 9 bases. Germline V lookup: CDR1 MNHEY, CDR2 SVGAGI. J lost 4 bases, V lost 6 bases, and 10 bases had no gene match. CDR3 length equals 15 residues. CDR3 sequence: CASRPNTGGAYEQYF. The CDR3 DNA is TGTGCCAGCAGGCCCAACACAGGGGGCGCGTACGAGCAGTACTTC.

The V gene is TRBV5-3, the J gene TRBJ2-7; D not certain. TRBV5-3 qualifies as an ORF whose function is uncertain. The CDR3 spans 13 residues. The V end lost 0 bases, the J end lost 3 bases, and 7 bases lay between the germline ends. The CDR3 reads CARSLGQVYEQYF. Here the CDR3 DNA reads TGTGCCAGAAGCTTGGGCCAGGTCTACGAGCAGTACTTC.

This chain uses TRBV4-1 with TRBJ2-5; 7 nucleotides match TRBD1. The J segment lost 1 base and the V segment lost 4 bases, leaving 0 bases of the junction unmatched. Germline CDR1 reads MGHRA; CDR2 reads YSYEKL. CDR3 length equals 13 residues. The CDR3 reads CASSRQGQETQYF. CDR3 DNA: TGCGCCAGCAGCCGACAGGGCCAAGAGACCCAGTACTTC.

The gene calls are TRBV27 and TRBJ2-1; TRBD1 matches at 7 bases. Germline lookup yields CDR1 MNHEY and CDR2 SMNVEV (reference sequence). The CDR3 is 15 residues long. Trimming cost V 6 bases and J 6 bases; bases outside gene matches: 11. CDR3 region: CASRRQGSMFNEQFF. The DNA of the CDR3 is TGTGCCAGCAGACGACAGGGTTCGATGTTCAATGAGCAGTTCTTC.

This clone was detected only a few times. V and J are TRBV7-9 and TRBJ1-1; 10 nucleotides agree with TRBD1. Per the germline V gene, CDR1 is SEHNR and CDR2 is FQNEAQ (reference sequence). This CDR3 is built from 15 residues. With 7 bases clipped from V and 0 bases from J, the junction kept 5 bases outside the gene matches. The CDR3 nucleotides are TGTGCCAGCAACGGGGACAGGGGCATGAACACTGAAGCTTTCTTT. This translates into CASNGDRGMNTEAFF. Complete variable domain (other parts from reference TRBV7-9 and TRBJ1-1): DTGVSQNPRHKITKRGQNVTFRCDPISEHNRLYWYRQTLGQGPEFLTYFQNEAQLEKSRLLSDRFSAERPKGSFSTLEIQRTEQGDSAMYLCASNGDRGMNTEAFFGQGTRLTVV.

The rearrangement links TRBV10-1 to TRBJ2-7; 9 nucleotides match TRBD2. The CDR3 length is 15 residues. J gave up 2 bases and V 5 bases, and 7 bases lay outside the gene matches. The germline V gene has CDR1 WNHNN and CDR2 SYGVQD (reference sequence). In nucleotides, the CDR3 is TGCGCCAGCAGTCCCAGCGGGAGGCCCCCCTACGAGCAGTACTTC. Encoded protein: CASSPSGRPPYEQYF.

The CDR3 DNA reads TGTGCCACTTCGTTAGGAGACACCGGGGAGCTGTTTTTT. It yields the protein CATSLGDTGELFF. This rearrangement joins TRBV24-1 to TRBJ2-2; D remains ambiguous. From germline, CDR1 is KGHDR and CDR2 SFDVKD. Trimming stripped 10 bases from V and 3 bases from J, with 11 bases between. CDR3 length equals 13 residues.

This clone was counted a few times. The genes are TRBV6-5 and TRBJ1-1; no definite D call. The V end lost 2 bases, the J end lost 1 base, and 14 bases lay between the germline ends. CDR3 length equals 16 residues. CDR1 and CDR2 (germline): MNHEY, SVGAGI. The CDR3 bases are TGTGCCAGCAGTTACGGAGGAGGACCCCAGAACACTGAAGCTTTCTTT. This codes for CASSYGGGPQNTEAFF.

V and J are TRBV28 and TRBJ1-3, with 7 bases matching TRBD1. Germline V CDR1 and CDR2: MDHEN, SYDVKM. This CDR3 has 14 residues. Trimming took 5 bases from V and 4 from J; bases not matched to a gene: 5. The CDR3 DNA reads TGTGCCAGCAGTATCTCAGGGGGAGGAAACACCATATATTTT. It specifies CASSISGGGNTIYF.